The 21 T cell receptor beta chains below come from one sample, sequenced in a study of beta chain features in type 1 diabetes. Their target antigens are unknown. Sequenced material consisted of expressed TCRB transcripts (all of the isolated RNA was reverse transcribed). Sequencing used immunoSEQ multiplex PCR; TCRdb keeps in-frame clones, though not all of them. The table lists around 100,000 clones, under 30% of them singletons. Study results and caveats: Moderate yet significant TCRB CDR3 shortening was seen in Type 1 diabetes patients in all four CD4+ subsets.

Input material: central memory CD4+ T cells from blood. These receptors all come from a woman aged 18-35 years with type 1 diabetes.

The V call is TRBV7-9, the J call TRBJ2-7; TRBD2 is a possible D gene (5 bases). Germline CDR1 SEHNR, CDR2 FQNEAQ (reference sequence). Trimming took 6 bases from V and 1 from J, leaving 7 bases between them. The CDR3 runs 12 residues. The CDR3 spells CASRRDSYEQYF. The CDR3 DNA reads TGTGCCAGCAGGAGGGATTCCTACGAGCAGTACTTC.

The rearrangement joins TRBV2 to TRBJ2-7, with a weak D call TRBD2 (6 bases). Trimming removed 10 bases from V and 1 base from J, with 17 bases in between. Germline CDR1 SNHLY, CDR2 FYNNEI. This CDR3 region has 14 residues. The CDR3 bases are TGTGCCACCTATGGGGGGAGGCGGTCCTACGAGCAGTACTTC. As protein: CATYGGRRSYEQYF.

This clone was counted a few times. The CDR3 here is CAWRGQGSSPLHF. CDR3 in DNA: TGTGCCTGGAGGGGACAGGGGTCCTCACCCCTCCACTTT. This chain joins TRBV30 and TRBJ1-6; 10 positions match TRBD1. Germline lookup yields CDR1 GTSNPN and CDR2 SVGIG (reference sequence). After removal of 3 bases from V and 10 bases from J, the junction contained 3 bases not matched to a gene. CDR3 size: 13 residues.

This clone was recorded a few times. This chain connects TRBV7-9 to TRBJ1-6; TRBD1 agrees at 7 bases. The V gene's germline CDR1 is SEHNR and CDR2 FQNEAQ (reference sequence). This CDR3 has 16 amino acids. Trimming at V came to 4 bases and at J to 7 bases, leaving 10 bases not matched to a gene. The CDR3 reads CASSSGQGGGNSPLHF. The CDR3 DNA reads TGTGCCAGCAGCTCGGGCCAGGGGGGCGGAAATTCACCCCTCCACTTT.

The chain uses TRBV13 and TRBJ2-7; TRBD1 agrees at 11 bases. The CDR3 consists of 15 residues. Germline V gene data show CDR1 as PRHDT and CDR2 as FYEKMQ (reference sequence). J lost 5 bases, V lost 1 base, and 4 bases had no gene match. The CDR3 loop is CASSLAGQGVNEQYV. The CDR3 DNA follows: TGTGCCAGCAGCTTAGCGGGACAGGGGGTAAACGAGCAGTACGTC.

In this sample, this clone turned up a few times. The chain has TRBV4-2 and TRBJ2-1; D remains unclear. The CDR3 covers 17 residues. V was shortened by 0 bases and J by 0 bases, with 12 bases between the two germline ends. Germline V CDR1 and CDR2: LGHNA, YNFKEQ. DNA for the CDR3: TGTGCCAGCAGCCAAGAAGGCCCCCAGCGCTCCTACAATGAGCAGTTCTTC. Protein product: CASSQEGPQRSYNEQFF.

V usage is TRBV28 and J usage is TRBJ1-2; TRBD1 matches at 7 bases. Germline CDR1 MDHEN, CDR2 SYDVKM. The trim removed 7 bases at V and 4 bases at J, leaving 9 bases unmatched. This CDR3 has 14 residues. The CDR3 coding sequence is TGTGCCAGCACTCTGGGAGGACAGGTCTATGGCTACACCTTC. As protein: CASTLGGQVYGYTF.

The chain combines TRBV5-6 with TRBJ2-7; 8 bases match TRBD1. The trim removed 4 bases at V and 6 bases at J, leaving 12 bases unmatched. The germline gives CDR1 SGHDT, CDR2 YYEEEE. This CDR3 has 15 amino acids. The CDR3 sequence: CASSGQGARRSEQYV. For the CDR3, the DNA is TGTGCCAGCAGCGGCCAGGGGGCCAGGCGGTCCGAGCAGTACGTC.

This clone was picked up a small number of times. CDR3 in amino acids: CASSARGLFSYEQYV. As DNA, the CDR3 is TGTGCCAGCAGCGCCAGGGGTCTATTCTCCTACGAGCAGTACGTC. This chain connects TRBV7-2 to TRBJ2-7; a weak D match, TRBD1 (6 bases). Per germline, CDR1 SGHTA and CDR2 FQGNSA. The CDR3 runs to 15 residues. V was clipped by 5 bases and J by 0 bases, with 14 bases between them.

This clone was detected only a few times. This chain joins TRBV5-4 and TRBJ2-3; TRBD1 aligns across 7 bases. Germline V CDR1 and CDR2: SGHNT, YYREEE (reference sequence). V was clipped by 0 bases and J by 2 bases; unmatched bases: 3. This CDR3 has 15 amino acids. The CDR3 nucleotides are TGTGCCAGCAGCTTGGGACAGGGCTACACAGATACGCAGTATTTT. Its protein product is CASSLGQGYTDTQYF.

The chain joins TRBV29-1 to TRBJ1-2; D unresolved. CDR3 length: 11 amino acids. CDR1 and CDR2 from the germline V gene are SQVTM and ANQGSEA. V was pared by 2 bases and J by 4 bases, with 5 bases between. The CDR3: CSVEQVYGYTF. CDR3 nucleotide sequence: TGCAGCGTTGAACAGGTCTATGGCTACACCTTC.

The rearrangement uses TRBV28 and TRBJ1-2, with D unresolved. The CDR3 has 12 residues. Germline CDR1 reads MDHEN; CDR2 reads SYDVKM. The V gene lost 6 bases and the J gene lost 2 bases, with 7 bases spanning the gap. This chain's CDR3 is CASRQKNYGYTF. The DNA for the CDR3 is TGTGCCAGCAGACAGAAGAACTATGGCTACACCTTC.

This clone was counted a few times. The chain employs TRBV30 and TRBJ1-3, with D maybe TRBD1 (6 bases). Germline V lookup: CDR1 GTSNPN, CDR2 SVGIG (reference sequence). V dropped 2 bases and J dropped 4 bases, with 15 bases sitting between them. The CDR3 length is 15 residues. The CDR3 is CAWSHPGVVGNTIYF. As DNA, the CDR3 is TGTGCCTGGAGTCACCCAGGGGTAGTAGGAAACACCATATATTTT.

This clone was counted a few times. The J gene is TRBJ1-2, the V gene TRBV10-3, with D unclear. Germline CDR1 and CDR2: ENHRY and SYGVKD. The length of the CDR3 is 14 residues. Trimming pared 0 bases from V and 1 base from J, leaving 6 bases between. The CDR3 DNA reads as TGTGCCATCAGTGAGTCGAGCGATAACTATGGCTACACCTTC. It encodes CAISESSDNYGYTF.

The chain uses TRBV2 and TRBJ2-3; TRBD2 matches 9 bases. The CDR3 has 15 amino acids. Germline lookup yields CDR1 SNHLY and CDR2 FYNNEI. V lost 6 bases to trimming and J lost 4 bases; unmatched junction nucleotides: 8. The CDR3 protein is CASRDPGLAPDTQYF. Written as DNA, the CDR3 is TGTGCCAGCAGGGATCCGGGACTAGCTCCAGATACGCAGTATTTT.

This clone was counted a few times. The chain joins TRBV5-1 to TRBJ2-2; perhaps TRBD2 as D (5 bases). The CDR3 contains 14 residues. V shed 6 bases and J shed 0 bases, with 9 bases lying between them. Germline V lookup: CDR1 SGHRS, CDR2 YFSETQ. The CDR3 reads CASKSGTNTGELFF. The CDR3 DNA sequence: TGCGCCAGCAAAAGCGGTACGAACACCGGGGAGCTGTTTTTT.

This clone was counted a few times. This sequence joins TRBV5-5 and TRBJ2-1; TRBD2 matches 7 bases. Germline loops: CDR1 SGHKS, CDR2 YYEKEE (reference sequence). This CDR3 is built from 14 residues. The ends lost 5 bases at V and 7 bases at J; junction bases unmatched: 9. For the CDR3, the DNA is TGTGCCAGCAGTTTCGGACTAGATTTAAATGAGCAGTTCTTC. Protein: CASSFGLDLNEQFF.

The J gene is TRBJ2-7, the V gene TRBV7-2; D possibly corresponds to TRBD1 (5 bases). Germline V gene sequence: CDR1 SGHTA, CDR2 FQGNSA. Trimming took 6 bases from V and 3 from J, leaving 15 bases between them. The CDR3 loop spans 14 amino acids. CDR3 sequence (DNA): TGTGCCAGCAGTTCGAGATACGACAGCTACGAGCAGTACTTC. Translating gives CASSSRYDSYEQYF.

This clone was observed a few times. V gene TRBV11-3 combines with J gene TRBJ2-5; 9 bases line up with TRBD2. The CDR3 runs 13 residues. Unmatched junction bases numbered 0, after V lost 5 bases and J lost 2 bases. The germline CDR1 and CDR2 sequences are SGHNT and YENEEA. CDR3 amino acids: CASSGLAQETQYF. CDR3 DNA: TGTGCCAGCAGCGGACTAGCGCAAGAGACCCAGTACTTC.

This clone was seen only once. V is TRBV5-4 and J is TRBJ2-1; D is possibly TRBD2 (6 bases). The V end was cut by 4 bases, the J end by 13 bases, with 18 bases between. CDR1 SGHNT and CDR2 YYREEE come from the germline V gene (reference sequence). CDR3 length: 13 amino acids. The CDR3 spells CASSAGPNNAQFF. CDR3 bases: TGTGCCAGCAGCGCGGGACCTAACAATGCTCAGTTCTTC. The variable domain in full, with the rest retrieved from reference TRBV5-4 and TRBJ2-1, is ETGVTQSPTHLIKTRGQQVTLRCSSQSGHNTVSWYQQALGQGPQFIFQYYREEENGRGNFPPRFSGLQFPNYSSELNVNALELDDSALYLCASSAGPNNAQFFGPGTRLTVL.

This chain joins TRBV5-4 and TRBJ2-3; 7 bases align to TRBD2. CDR3 length equals 15 residues. V shed 2 bases, J shed 4 bases, and the junction held 7 bases outside the gene matches. Germline CDR1 and CDR2: SGHNT and YYREEE (reference sequence). The CDR3 loop is CASSFGGRSADTQYF. CDR3 DNA sequence: TGTGCCAGCAGCTTCGGGGGGAGGTCGGCAGATACGCAGTATTTT.